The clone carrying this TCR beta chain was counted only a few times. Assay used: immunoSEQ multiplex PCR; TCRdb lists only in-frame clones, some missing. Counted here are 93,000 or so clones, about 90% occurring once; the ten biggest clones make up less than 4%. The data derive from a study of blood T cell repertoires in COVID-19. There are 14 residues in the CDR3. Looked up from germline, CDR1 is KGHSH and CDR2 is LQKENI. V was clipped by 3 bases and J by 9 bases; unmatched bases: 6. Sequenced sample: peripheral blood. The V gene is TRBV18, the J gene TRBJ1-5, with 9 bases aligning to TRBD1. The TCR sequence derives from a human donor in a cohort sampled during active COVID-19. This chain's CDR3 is CASSPSRDRAPQHF. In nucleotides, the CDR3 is TGTGCCAGCTCACCGTCCCGGGACAGGGCGCCCCAGCATTTT.